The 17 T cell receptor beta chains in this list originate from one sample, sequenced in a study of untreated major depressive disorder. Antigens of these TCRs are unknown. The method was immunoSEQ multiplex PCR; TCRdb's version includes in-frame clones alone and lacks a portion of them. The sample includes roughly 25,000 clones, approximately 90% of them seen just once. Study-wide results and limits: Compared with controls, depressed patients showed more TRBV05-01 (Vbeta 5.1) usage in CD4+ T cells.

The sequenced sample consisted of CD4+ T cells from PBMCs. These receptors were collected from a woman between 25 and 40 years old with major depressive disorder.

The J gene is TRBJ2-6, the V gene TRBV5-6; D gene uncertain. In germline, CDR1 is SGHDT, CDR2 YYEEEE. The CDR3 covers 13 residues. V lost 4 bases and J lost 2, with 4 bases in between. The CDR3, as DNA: TGTGCCAGCAGCCCTCCTGGGGCCAACGTCCTGACTTTC. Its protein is CASSPPGANVLTF.

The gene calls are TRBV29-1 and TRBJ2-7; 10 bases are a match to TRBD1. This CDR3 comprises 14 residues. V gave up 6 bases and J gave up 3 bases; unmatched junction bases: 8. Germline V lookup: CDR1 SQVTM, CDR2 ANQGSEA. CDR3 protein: CSVRDRGRVYEQYF. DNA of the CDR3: TGCAGCGTGCGGGACAGGGGCCGGGTCTACGAGCAGTACTTC.

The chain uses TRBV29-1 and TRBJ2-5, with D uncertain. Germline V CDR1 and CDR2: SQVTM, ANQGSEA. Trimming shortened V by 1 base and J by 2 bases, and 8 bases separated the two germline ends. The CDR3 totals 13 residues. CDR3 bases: TGCAGCGTTGAAGTAACAGTACAAGAGACCCAGTACTTC. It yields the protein CSVEVTVQETQYF.

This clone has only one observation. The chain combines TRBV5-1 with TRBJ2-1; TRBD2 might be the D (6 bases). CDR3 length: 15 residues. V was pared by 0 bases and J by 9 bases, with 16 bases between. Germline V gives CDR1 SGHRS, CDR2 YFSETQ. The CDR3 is CASSLEPGRELEQFF. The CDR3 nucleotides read TGCGCCAGCAGCTTGGAGCCCGGTCGGGAGCTTGAGCAGTTCTTC. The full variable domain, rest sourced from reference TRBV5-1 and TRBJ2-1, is KAGVTQTPRYLIKTRGQQVTLSCSPISGHRSVSWYQQTPGQGLQFLFEYFSETQRNKGNFPGRFSGRQFSNSRSEMNVSTLELGDSALYLCASSLEPGRELEQFFGPGTRLTVL.

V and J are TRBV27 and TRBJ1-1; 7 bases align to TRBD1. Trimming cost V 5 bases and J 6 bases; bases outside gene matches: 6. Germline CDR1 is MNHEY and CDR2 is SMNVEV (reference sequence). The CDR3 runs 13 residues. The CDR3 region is CASSLRGKAEAFF. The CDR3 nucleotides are TGTGCCAGCAGTCTCAGGGGGAAAGCTGAAGCTTTCTTT.

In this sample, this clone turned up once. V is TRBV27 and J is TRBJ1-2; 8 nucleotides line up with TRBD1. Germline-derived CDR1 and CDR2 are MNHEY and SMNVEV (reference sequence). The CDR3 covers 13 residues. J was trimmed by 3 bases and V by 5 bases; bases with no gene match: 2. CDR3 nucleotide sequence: TGTGCCAGCAGTGCGGACAGGGACTATGGCTACACCTTC. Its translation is CASSADRDYGYTF.

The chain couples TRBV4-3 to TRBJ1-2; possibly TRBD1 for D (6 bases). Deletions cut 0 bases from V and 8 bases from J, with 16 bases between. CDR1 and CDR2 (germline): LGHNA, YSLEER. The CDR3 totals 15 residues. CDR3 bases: TGCGCCAGCAGCCAAGATTTCGGGGCGGGGACAGGCTACACCTTC. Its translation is CASSQDFGAGTGYTF.

The DNA of the CDR3 is TGTGCCAGCAGTGAATTTTACGAGCAGTACTTC. This sequence encodes CASSEFYEQYF. The chain recombines TRBV25-1 with TRBJ2-7; D gene ambiguous. V dropped 1 base and J dropped 4 bases, with 2 bases sitting between them. Germline V gene data show CDR1 as MGHDK and CDR2 as SYGVNS. The CDR3 sequence is 11 residues long.

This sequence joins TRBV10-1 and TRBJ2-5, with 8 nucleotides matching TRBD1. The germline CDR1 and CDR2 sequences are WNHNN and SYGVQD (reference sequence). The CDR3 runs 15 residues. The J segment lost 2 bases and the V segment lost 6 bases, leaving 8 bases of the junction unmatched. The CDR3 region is CASRETGDNQETQYF. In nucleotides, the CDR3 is TGCGCCAGCAGGGAGACAGGGGACAATCAAGAGACCCAGTACTTC.

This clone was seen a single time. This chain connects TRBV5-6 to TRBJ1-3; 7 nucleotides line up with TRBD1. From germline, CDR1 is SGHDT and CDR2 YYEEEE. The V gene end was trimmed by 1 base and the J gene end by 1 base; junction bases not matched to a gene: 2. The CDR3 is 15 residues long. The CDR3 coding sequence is TGTGCCAGCAGCTTGCCAGGGGGTTCTGGAAACACCATATATTTT. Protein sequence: CASSLPGGSGNTIYF.

The CDR3 nucleotides are TGTGCCAGCAGTCAGACAGTATCTGGAAACACCATATATTTT. Translation gives CASSQTVSGNTIYF. The V and J genes are TRBV6-1 and TRBJ1-3, with D possibly matching TRBD1 (5 bases). V was clipped by 5 bases and J by 1 base, with 9 bases between them. The length of the CDR3 is 14 residues. CDR1 is MNHNS and CDR2 is SASEGT in the germline V gene.

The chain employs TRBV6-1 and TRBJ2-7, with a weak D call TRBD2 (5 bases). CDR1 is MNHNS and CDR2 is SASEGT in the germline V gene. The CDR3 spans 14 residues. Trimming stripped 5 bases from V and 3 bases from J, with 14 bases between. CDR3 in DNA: TGTGCCAGCAGTAAAGGGAGTCCTCTCTACGAGCAGTACTTC. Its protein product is CASSKGSPLYEQYF.

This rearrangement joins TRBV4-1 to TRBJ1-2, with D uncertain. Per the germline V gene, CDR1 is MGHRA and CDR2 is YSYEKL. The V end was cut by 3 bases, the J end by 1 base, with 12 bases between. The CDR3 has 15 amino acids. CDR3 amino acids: CASSQHFGLNYGYTF. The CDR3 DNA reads TGCGCCAGCAGCCAGCATTTCGGGCTTAACTATGGCTACACCTTC.

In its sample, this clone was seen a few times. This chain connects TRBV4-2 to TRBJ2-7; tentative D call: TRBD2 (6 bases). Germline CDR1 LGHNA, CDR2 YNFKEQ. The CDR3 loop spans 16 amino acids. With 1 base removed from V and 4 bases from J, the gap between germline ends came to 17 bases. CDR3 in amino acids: CASSQGLGRAGYEQYF. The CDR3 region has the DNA TGTGCCAGCAGCCAAGGATTAGGCAGGGCGGGATACGAGCAGTACTTC.

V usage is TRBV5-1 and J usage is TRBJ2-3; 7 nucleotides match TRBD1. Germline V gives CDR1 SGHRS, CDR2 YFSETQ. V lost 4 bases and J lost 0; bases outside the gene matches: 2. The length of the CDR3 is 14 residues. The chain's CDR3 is CASSQGQSTDTQYF. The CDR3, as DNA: TGCGCCAGCAGCCAGGGACAGAGCACAGATACGCAGTATTTT.

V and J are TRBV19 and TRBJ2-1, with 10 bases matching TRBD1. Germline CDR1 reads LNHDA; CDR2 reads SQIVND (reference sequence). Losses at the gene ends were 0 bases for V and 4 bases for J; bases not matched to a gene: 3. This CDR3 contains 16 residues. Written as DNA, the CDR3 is TGTGCCAGTAGTATAGACCCGGGACAGGGGTACAATGAGCAGTTCTTC. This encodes CASSIDPGQGYNEQFF.

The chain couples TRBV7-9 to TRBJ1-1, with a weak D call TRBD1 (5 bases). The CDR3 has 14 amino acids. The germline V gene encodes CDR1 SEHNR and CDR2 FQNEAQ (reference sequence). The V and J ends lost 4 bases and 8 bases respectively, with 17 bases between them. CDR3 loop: CASSSLFSGGEAFF. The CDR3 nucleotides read TGTGCCAGCAGCTCCCTTTTTAGTGGGGGAGAAGCTTTCTTT.